This entry concerns a single T cell receptor (beta chain). This record comes from a study of blood T cell repertoires in COVID-19. About the research overall: Both acute and convalescent COVID-19 samples were obtained from the United States, Italy and Spain. T cells, B-cell-depleted T cells, or PBMCs provided the cDNA or gDNA that served as material.

Seattle participants joined during active infection and were tracked over time. Per the original methods: Amplified reference gene primers provided the basis for estimating nucleated cell counts. Libraries were prepared by immunoSEQ multiplex PCR; TCRdb keeps only in-frame clonotypes and omits some of them. The V and J calls and clone size were taken over from that table, and D and trimming were inferred from the DNA. Among some 130,000 clones listed, 86% were seen once. Sequencing used peripheral blood. This TCR was recovered from a woman in her 70s with COVID-19, enrolled during active disease.

The CDR3 sequence is CASSPGTSTDTQYF. CDR3 DNA sequence: TGTGCCAGCTCACCAGGGACTAGCACAGATACGCAGTATTTT. This sequence joins TRBV18 and TRBJ2-3, with D possibly being TRBD2 (6 bases). Germline V gene lookup returns CDR1 KGHSH and CDR2 LQKENI. CDR3 length: 14 amino acids. V dropped 2 bases and J dropped 0 bases, with 6 bases sitting between them.